Described below is a single TCR beta chain sequence and its context. The antigen remains undetermined. This specimen belongs to a study of a mutant IDH1 vaccine in newly diagnosed glioma. Time point denoted: week 47, end of study. Doses of 300 ug of mutant IDH1 20-mer peptide were given with topical imiquimod. Donor diagnoses consisted of new WHO grade 3 or 4 IDH1-mutant, ATRX-lost astrocytomas. Measured with immunoSEQ multiplex PCR; TCRdb has only the in-frame clones, and not every one. Of about 59,000 clones listed, roughly four fifths were seen once; the top ten hold about 3.8%. Germline loops: CDR1 KGHSH, CDR2 LQKENI. The CDR3 is made up of 12 amino acids. V was pared by 3 bases and J by 5 bases, with 5 bases between.

The TCR originated in a man under 40 with glioma. This chain connects TRBV18 to TRBJ1-5; no clear D. This specimen was PBMCs, taken from a glioma patient whose treatment included an IDH1 peptide vaccine. The CDR3 loop reads CASSPDDQPQHF. The CDR3 coding sequence is TGTGCCAGCTCACCTGATGATCAGCCCCAGCATTTT.